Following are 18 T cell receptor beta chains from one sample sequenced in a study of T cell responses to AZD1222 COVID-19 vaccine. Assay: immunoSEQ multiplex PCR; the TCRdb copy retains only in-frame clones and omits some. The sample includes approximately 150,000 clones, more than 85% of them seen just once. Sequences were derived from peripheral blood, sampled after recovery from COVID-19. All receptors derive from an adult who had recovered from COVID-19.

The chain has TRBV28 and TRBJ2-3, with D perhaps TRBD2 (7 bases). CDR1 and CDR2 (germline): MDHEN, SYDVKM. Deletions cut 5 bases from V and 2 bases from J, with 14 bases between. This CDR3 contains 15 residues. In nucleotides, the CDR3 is TGTGCCAGCAGTGGGGGGGGCGGGACCACAGATACGCAGTATTTT. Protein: CASSGGGGTTDTQYF.

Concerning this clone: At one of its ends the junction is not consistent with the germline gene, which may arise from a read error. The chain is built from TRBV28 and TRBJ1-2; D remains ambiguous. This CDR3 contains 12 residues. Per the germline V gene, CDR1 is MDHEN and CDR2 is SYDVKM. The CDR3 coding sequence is TGTGCCAGCGGTTTAAGCGAGGAGGATTACACCTTC. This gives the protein CASGLSEEDYTF.

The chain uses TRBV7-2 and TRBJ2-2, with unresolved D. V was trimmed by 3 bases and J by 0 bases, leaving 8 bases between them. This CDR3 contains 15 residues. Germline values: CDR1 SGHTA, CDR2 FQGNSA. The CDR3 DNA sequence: TGTGCCAGCAGCTTTGGCTCTGCGAACACCGGGGAGCTGTTTTTT. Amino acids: CASSFGSANTGELFF.

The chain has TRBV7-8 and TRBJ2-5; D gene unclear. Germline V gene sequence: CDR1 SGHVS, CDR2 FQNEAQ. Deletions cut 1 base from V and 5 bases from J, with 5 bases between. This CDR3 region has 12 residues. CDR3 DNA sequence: TGTGCCAGCAGCTTAGTTTCGGAGACCCAGTACTTC. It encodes CASSLVSETQYF.

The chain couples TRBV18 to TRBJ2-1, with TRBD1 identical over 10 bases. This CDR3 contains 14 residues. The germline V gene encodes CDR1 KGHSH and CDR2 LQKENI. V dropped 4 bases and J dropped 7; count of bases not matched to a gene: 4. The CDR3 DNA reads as TGTGCCAGCTCACAGGCGGACAGGGGGAATGAGCAGTTCTTC. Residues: CASSQADRGNEQFF.

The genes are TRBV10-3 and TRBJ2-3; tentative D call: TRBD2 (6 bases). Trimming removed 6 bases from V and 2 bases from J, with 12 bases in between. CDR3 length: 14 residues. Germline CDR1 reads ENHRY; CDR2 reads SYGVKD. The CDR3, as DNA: TGTGCCATCAGGGAGGGACTGATCACAGATACGCAGTATTTT. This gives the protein CAIREGLITDTQYF.

The CDR3 reads CASSLGRSDTQYF. DNA of the CDR3: TGTGCCAGCAGCTTAGGACGGTCAGATACGCAGTATTTT. J is TRBJ2-3 and V is TRBV6-2 or TRBV6-3; D unresolved. This CDR3 is built from 13 residues. The germline CDR1 and CDR2 sequences are MNHEY and SVGEGT. Trimming removed 6 bases from V and 4 bases from J, with 11 bases in between.

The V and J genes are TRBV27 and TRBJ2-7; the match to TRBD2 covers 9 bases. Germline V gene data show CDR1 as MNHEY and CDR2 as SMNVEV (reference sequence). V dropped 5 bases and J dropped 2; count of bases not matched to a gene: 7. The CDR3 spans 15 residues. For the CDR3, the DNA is TGTGCCAGCAGTAGGGCTAGCGGGACTCCCTACGAGCAGTACTTC. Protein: CASSRASGTPYEQYF.

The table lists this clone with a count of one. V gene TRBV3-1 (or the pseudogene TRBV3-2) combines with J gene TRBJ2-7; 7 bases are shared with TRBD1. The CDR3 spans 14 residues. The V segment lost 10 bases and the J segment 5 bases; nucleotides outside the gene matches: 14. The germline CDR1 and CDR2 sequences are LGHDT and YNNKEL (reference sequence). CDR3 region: CATSGGVIGDEQYF. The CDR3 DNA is TGTGCCACCTCAGGGGGAGTGATTGGGGACGAGCAGTACTTC.

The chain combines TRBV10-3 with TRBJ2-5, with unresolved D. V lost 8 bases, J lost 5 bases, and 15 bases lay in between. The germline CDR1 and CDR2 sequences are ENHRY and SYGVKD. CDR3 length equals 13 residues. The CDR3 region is CAIGPISRETQYF. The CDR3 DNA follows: TGTGCCATCGGGCCGATATCGCGGGAGACCCAGTACTTC.

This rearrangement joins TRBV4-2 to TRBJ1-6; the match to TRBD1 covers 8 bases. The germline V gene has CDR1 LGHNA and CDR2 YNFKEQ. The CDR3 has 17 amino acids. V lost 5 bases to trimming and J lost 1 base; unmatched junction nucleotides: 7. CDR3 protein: CASSERGTGSYNSPLHF. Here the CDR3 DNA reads TGTGCCAGCAGCGAAAGGGGGACAGGTTCCTATAATTCACCCCTCCACTTT.

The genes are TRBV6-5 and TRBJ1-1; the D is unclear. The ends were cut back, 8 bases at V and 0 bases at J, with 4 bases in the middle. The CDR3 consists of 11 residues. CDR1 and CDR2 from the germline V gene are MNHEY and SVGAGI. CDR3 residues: CASHMNTEAFF. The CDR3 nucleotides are TGTGCCAGCCACATGAACACTGAAGCTTTCTTT.

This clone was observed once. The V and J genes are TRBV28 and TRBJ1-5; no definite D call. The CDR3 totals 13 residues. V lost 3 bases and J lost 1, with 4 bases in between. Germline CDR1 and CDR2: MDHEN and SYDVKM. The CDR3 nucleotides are TGTGCCAGCAGTTTCGAGAGCAATCAGCCCCAGCATTTT. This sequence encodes CASSFESNQPQHF.

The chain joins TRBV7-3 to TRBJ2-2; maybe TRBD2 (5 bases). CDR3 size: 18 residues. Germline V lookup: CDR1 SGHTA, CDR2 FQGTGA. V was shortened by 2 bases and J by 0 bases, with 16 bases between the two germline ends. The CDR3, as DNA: TGTGCCAGCAGCTTATACGCTAGCAGACTGGCGAACACCGGGGAGCTGTTTTTT. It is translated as CASSLYASRLANTGELFF.

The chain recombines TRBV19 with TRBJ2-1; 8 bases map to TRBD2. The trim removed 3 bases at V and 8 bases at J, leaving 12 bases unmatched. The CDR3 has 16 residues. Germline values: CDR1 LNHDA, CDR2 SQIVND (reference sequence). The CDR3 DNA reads TGTGCCAGTAGTATTTTCGGGACTAGAAATTTCTATGAGCAGTTCTTC. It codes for CASSIFGTRNFYEQFF.

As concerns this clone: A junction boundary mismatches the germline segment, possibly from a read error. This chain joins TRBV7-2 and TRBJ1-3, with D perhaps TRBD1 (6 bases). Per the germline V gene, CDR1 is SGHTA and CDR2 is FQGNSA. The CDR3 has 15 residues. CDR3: CASSLEQGYGNTIYF. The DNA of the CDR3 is TGTGCCAGCAGTTTAGAGCAGGGGTATGGAAACACCATATATTTT.

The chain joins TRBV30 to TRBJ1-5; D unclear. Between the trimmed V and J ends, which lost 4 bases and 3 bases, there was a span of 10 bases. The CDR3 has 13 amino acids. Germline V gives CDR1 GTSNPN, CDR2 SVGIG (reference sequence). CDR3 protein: CAWTPSANQPQHF. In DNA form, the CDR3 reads TGTGCCTGGACTCCATCTGCCAATCAGCCCCAGCATTTT.

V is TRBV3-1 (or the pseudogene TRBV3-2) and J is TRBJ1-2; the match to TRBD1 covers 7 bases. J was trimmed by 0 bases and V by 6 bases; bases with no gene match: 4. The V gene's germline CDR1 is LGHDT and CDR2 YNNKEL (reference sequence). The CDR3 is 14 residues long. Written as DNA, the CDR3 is TGTGCCAGCAGAGGGACAGACGCTAACTATGGCTACACCTTC. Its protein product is CASRGTDANYGYTF.